This TCR beta chain was obtained from a study of blood T cell repertoires in COVID-19. For the study at large: COVID-19 samples, acute and convalescent, were from the United States, Italy and Spain. Sources were T cells, B-cell-depleted T cells, or PBMCs; the material itself was cDNA or gDNA.

How the authors handled the data: Scientists estimated how many nucleated cells there were by amplifying reference gene primers. This table comes from immunoSEQ multiplex PCR, and its TCRdb copy is limited to in-frame clones, with some not included. V and J calls and clone size follow that table, whereas D and trimming were derived from the DNA. This table has about 210,000 clones, 75% to 90% appearing once. The CDR3 length is 17 residues. Germline lookup yields CDR1 KGHSH and CDR2 LQKENI. With V trimmed by 4 bases and J by 3 bases, 9 bases remained unmatched. The specimen was peripheral blood. The receptor was isolated from a woman between 40 and 55 years old with acute or convalescent COVID-19. The rearrangement links TRBV18 to TRBJ1-1, with TRBD1 matching over 12 bases. The CDR3 reads CASSLGTGGFRHTEAFF. The CDR3 coding sequence is TGTGCCAGCTCACTCGGGACAGGGGGCTTCAGGCACACTGAAGCTTTCTTT.